These T cell receptor beta chains were read from a single sample in a study of graft-versus-host responses after intestinal transplantation. The assay was immunoSEQ multiplex PCR, and TCRdb's table has in-frame clones only and misses some. The table records about 110,000 clones, more than 90% of them present only once. These receptors are not linked to any known antigen. The sequenced sample was unstimulated CD4+ T cells sorted from spleen or lymph node cells, obtained before transplant. The origin of the receptors is a human donor who was the organ donor for an intestinal transplant. Both conserved end residues are part of each CDR3. The D gene is left open where the match is weak. The size of a clone is reported for some rows only, either as once, few or many, or as a class for expanded clones.

TRBJ2-1 | . | TRBV19 | 14 | TRBD1 | CASRETTGRNEQFF | TGTGCCAGTAGGGAAACGACAGGGCGCAATGAGCAGTTCTTC
TRBJ2-2 | . | TRBV10-3 | 13 | . | CAISENPTGELFF | TGTGCCATCAGTGAAAATCCCACCGGGGAGCTGTTTTTT
TRBJ2-4 | . | TRBV6-7 | 14 | . | CASSYPVDKNIQYF | TGTGCCAGCAGTTACCCGGTGGACAAAAACATTCAGTACTTC
TRBJ2-1 | . | TRBV7-6 | 13 | . | CASSLDRDGEQFF | TGTGCCAGCAGCTTAGACCGGGACGGAGAGCAGTTCTTC
TRBJ2-5 | . | TRBV5-1 | 11 | . | CASSLEETQYF | TGCGCCAGCAGCTTGGAAGAGACCCAGTACTTC
TRBJ2-1 | . | TRBV7-8 | 15 | . | CASSKAESSYNEQFF | TGTGCCAGCAGCAAAGCGGAGAGCTCCTACAATGAGCAGTTCTTC
TRBJ2-7 | . | TRBV7-8 | 15 | . | CASSQQDTRLYEQYF | TGTGCCAGCAGCCAACAGGACACGCGCCTCTACGAGCAGTACTTC
TRBJ1-2 | . | TRBV6-5 | 15 | TRBD1 | CASSSTGQATYVYTF | TGTGCCAGCAGTTCCACCGGACAGGCGACCTATGTCTACACCTTC
TRBJ1-4 | . | TRBV6-5 | 13 | . | CASRHTTNEKLFF | TGTGCCAGCAGACACACAACTAATGAAAAACTGTTTTTT
TRBJ1-1 | . | TRBV2 | 12 | TRBD1 | CASRQGAFEAFF | TGTGCCAGCAGACAGGGGGCATTTGAAGCTTTCTTT
TRBJ1-1 | . | TRBV6-1 | 13 | . | CASSWRESTEAFF | TGTGCCAGCTCATGGCGGGAAAGCACTGAAGCTTTCTTT
TRBJ1-2 | . | TRBV6-1 | 12 | . | CASSEAGYGYTF | TGTGCCAGCAGTGAAGCGGGCTATGGCTACACCTTC
TRBJ2-1 | . | TRBV18 | 17 | TRBD2 | CASSPPSGRAAYNEQFF | TGTGCCAGCTCACCACCTAGCGGGAGGGCCGCATACAATGAGCAGTTCTTC
TRBJ1-1 | . | TRBV5-6 | 19 | TRBD1 | CASRSEKGLRKTGGTEAFF | TGTGCCAGCAGATCGGAAAAAGGCCTAAGGAAAACAGGGGGCACTGAAGCTTTCTTT
TRBJ2-7 | once | TRBV10-3 | 15 | TRBD2 | CAISPGTSGIVEQYF | TGTGCCATCAGCCCCGGGACTAGCGGGATAGTCGAGCAGTACTTC
TRBJ2-2 | few | TRBV5-1 | 15 | TRBD1 | CASSSGTGYTGELFF | TGCGCCAGCAGCTCCGGGACAGGGTACACCGGGGAGCTGTTTTTT
TRBJ2-7 | once | TRBV6-6 | 14 | . | CASSTNGGYYEQYF | TGTGCCAGCAGCACGAATGGGGGGTATTACGAGCAGTACTTC
TRBJ2-5 | . | TRBV29-1 | 14 | . | CSVAKVIVQETQYF | TGCAGCGTTGCTAAGGTTATCGTTCAAGAGACCCAGTACTTC
TRBJ1-5 | . | TRBV7-9 | 13 | . | CASSPSGGQPQHF | TGTGCCAGCAGCCCATCCGGGGGGCAGCCCCAGCATTTT
TRBJ1-2 | . | TRBV6-5 | 14 | TRBD1 | CASSEEGQVYGYTF | TGTGCCAGCAGTGAAGAGGGACAGGTATATGGCTACACCTTC
TRBJ2-3 | . | TRBV9 | 12 | . | CASSTLTDTQYF | TGTGCCAGCAGCACACTCACAGATACGCAGTATTTT
TRBJ2-7 | . | TRBV29-1 | 15 | . | CSVDGFGSPNGEQYF | TGCAGCGTTGACGGTTTTGGCAGCCCCAATGGCGAGCAGTACTTC
TRBJ2-3 | . | TRBV28 | 16 | . | CASSLSSGRSTDTQYF | TGTGCCAGCAGTTTAAGCAGCGGAAGAAGCACAGATACGCAGTATTTT
TRBJ1-2 | . | TRBV28 | 13 | TRBD1 | CASTPTGDYGYTF | TGTGCCAGCACCCCGACAGGGGACTATGGCTACACCTTC
TRBJ1-1 | . | TRBV6-1 | 15 | . | CASSEPWGLNTEAFF | TGTGCCAGCAGTGAACCGTGGGGATTGAACACTGAAGCTTTCTTT
TRBJ1-5 | . | TRBV19 | 20 | TRBD1 | CASSIGLVTGQGYSNQPQHF | TGTGCCAGTAGTATAGGTCTCGTGACGGGACAGGGGTATAGCAATCAGCCCCAGCATTTT
TRBJ2-7 | . | TRBV5-1 | 14 | . | CASSGGTSGMEQYF | TGCGCCAGCAGCGGTGGGACCTCAGGTATGGAGCAGTACTTC
TRBJ1-1 | . | TRBV6-1 | 15 | . | CASSPHVNLNTEAFF | TGTGCCAGCAGTCCTCACGTTAACCTGAACACTGAAGCTTTCTTT
TRBJ2-2 | once | TRBV21-1 | 16 | . | CASSIIQGSNTGELFF | TGTGCCAGCAGCATTATACAGGGATCGAACACCGGGGAGCTGTTTTTT
TRBJ1-5 | . | TRBV5-4 | 15 | . | CASSLGGLSNQPQHF | TGTGCCAGCAGCTTGGGGGGGCTTAGCAATCAGCCCCAGCATTTT
TRBJ1-2 | . | TRBV7-2 | 13 | TRBD1 | CASSLTQGNGYTF | TGTGCCAGCAGCTTGACACAGGGGAATGGCTACACCTTC
TRBJ1-1 | once | TRBV5-4 | 14 | TRBD1 | CASSQDRADTEAFF | TGTGCCAGCAGCCAGGACAGGGCAGACACTGAAGCTTTCTTT
TRBJ2-3 | . | TRBV18 | 16 | . | CASSTGGRISTDTQYF | TGTGCCAGCTCCACCGGCGGGCGGATAAGCACAGATACGCAGTATTTT
TRBJ2-3 | . | TRBV4-1 | 18 | . | CASSQGYLNGTSTDTQYF | TGCGCCAGCAGCCAAGGTTATCTGAACGGGACGAGCACAGATACGCAGTATTTT
TRBJ2-1 | . | TRBV5-1 | 16 | TRBD2 | CASSLVVTSGVNEQFF | TGCGCCAGCAGCTTGGTTGTGACTAGCGGAGTCAATGAGCAGTTCTTC
TRBJ1-6 | . | TRBV7-9 | 15 | TRBD1 | CASSLEGAMGAPLHF | TGTGCCAGCAGCTTAGAGGGGGCAATGGGTGCACCCCTCCACTTT
TRBJ2-5 | . | TRBV30 | 11 | . | CAWGDQETQYF | TGTGCCTGGGGGGATCAAGAGACCCAGTACTTC
TRBJ2-3 | . | TRBV7-2 | 15 | . | CASSFSLTSTDTQYF | TGTGCCAGCAGCTTTAGCTTGACTAGCACAGATACGCAGTATTTT
TRBJ1-5 | . | TRBV4-1 | 15 | . | CASSRAKDSNQPQHF | TGCGCCAGCAGCCGCGCTAAAGATAGCAATCAGCCCCAGCATTTT
TRBJ1-5 | . | TRBV28 | 17 | . | CASRHLGNTLERQPQHF | TGTGCCAGCAGACACCTCGGGAATACCTTAGAGCGTCAGCCCCAGCATTTT
TRBJ2-7 | . | TRBV6-1 | 15 | . | CASSVFVASAYEQYF | TGTGCCAGCAGTGTATTCGTCGCTAGCGCCTACGAGCAGTACTTC
TRBJ2-6 | . | TRBV19 | 15 | . | CASSRAGSGANVLTF | TGTGCCAGTAGTAGGGCAGGGTCTGGGGCCAACGTCCTGACTTTC
TRBJ2-2 | once | TRBV4-2 | 12 | . | CASTPNTGELFF | TGTGCCAGCACCCCCAACACCGGGGAGCTGTTTTTT
TRBJ1-2 | few | TRBV19 | 14 | . | CASRAQGGDRGYTF | TGTGCCAGTAGGGCTCAAGGAGGGGATAGAGGCTACACCTTC
TRBJ1-2 | . | TRBV6-6 | 11 | TRBD1 | CASGTVYGYTF | TGTGCCAGCGGGACAGTGTATGGCTACACCTTC
TRBJ2-7 | few | TRBV30 | 15 | . | CAWSVKGIRPYEQYF | TGTGCCTGGAGTGTCAAGGGTATTAGACCCTACGAGCAGTACTTC
TRBJ2-5 | once | TRBV6-1 | 15 | TRBD2 | CASRTSGSFQETQYF | TGTGCCAGCAGGACTAGCGGGAGTTTCCAAGAGACCCAGTACTTC